Shown below are 9 T cell receptor beta chains from a single sample sequenced in a study of CD8+ T cells in alopecia areata. TCR sequencing used cDNA made by reverse transcription of extracted RNA. Measured with immunoSEQ multiplex PCR; TCRdb has only the in-frame clones, and not every one. The sample holds 190,000 or so clones; 50% to 60% are singletons and the top ten take about 3%. The treatment: oral pan-JAK inhibitor, 5-10 mg twice daily. The starting material was CD4+ T cells sorted from blood, obtained at week 4, from a patient treated with tofacitinib. The receptors originated from a human donor with alopecia areata.

The sample holds a few counts of this clone. This chain links TRBV25-1 with TRBJ1-1; TRBD1 agrees at 7 bases. V gave up 6 bases and J gave up 3 bases; unmatched junction bases: 4. Germline V CDR1 and CDR2: MGHDK, SYGVNS. The CDR3 is 13 amino acids. CDR3 in amino acids: CASSVQGYTEAFF. DNA of the CDR3: TGTGCCAGCAGCGTACAGGGGTACACTGAAGCTTTCTTT.

V and J are TRBV18 and TRBJ2-1, with 11 bases identical to TRBD2. The V segment lost 5 bases and the J segment 3 bases; nucleotides outside the gene matches: 6. Germline V CDR1 and CDR2: KGHSH, LQKENI. The CDR3 totals 16 residues. DNA of the CDR3: TGTGCCAGCTCAATACTAGCGGGGGCCAACTACAATGAGCAGTTCTTC. This translates into CASSILAGANYNEQFF.

The rearrangement joins TRBV5-4 to TRBJ2-5; 9 positions agree with TRBD2. The CDR3 length is 16 residues. After removal of 5 bases from V and 7 bases from J, the junction contained 15 bases not matched to a gene. The germline V gene has CDR1 SGHNT and CDR2 YYREEE (reference sequence). CDR3 loop: CASRDRAGLAGGTQYF. The DNA for the CDR3 is TGTGCCAGCAGGGACCGAGCGGGACTAGCTGGGGGGACCCAGTACTTC.

This clone has just a few counts. The CDR3 spells CASRAGGPGPRFF. Written as DNA, the CDR3 is TGTGCCAGCCGCGCCGGCGGACCGGGCCCCCGGTTCTTC. This chain joins TRBV7-2 and TRBJ2-1; D remains ambiguous. The CDR3 covers 13 residues. Germline V gives CDR1 SGHTA, CDR2 FQGNSA. Trimming took 8 bases from V and 15 from J, leaving 23 bases between them.

The CDR3 here is CAWGDTGTTNEQYF. CDR3 nucleotide sequence: TGTGCCTGGGGTGACACCGGGACTACAAACGAGCAGTACTTC. V is TRBV30 and J is TRBJ2-7; 7 nucleotides match TRBD2. The trim removed 5 bases at V and 5 bases at J, leaving 12 bases unmatched. The CDR3 consists of 14 residues. In germline, CDR1 is GTSNPN, CDR2 SVGIG (reference sequence).

The chain joins TRBV5-4 to TRBJ2-3; the match to TRBD1 covers 10 bases. The junction had 11 bases not matched to a gene; V was cut back by 6 bases and J by 7 bases. This CDR3 is built from 15 residues. Germline CDR1 is SGHNT and CDR2 is YYREEE (reference sequence). In nucleotides, the CDR3 is TGTGCCAGCAACTATGGGGGACAGGGGATGCATACGCAGTATTTT. Translation gives CASNYGGQGMHTQYF.

The V and J genes are TRBV4-3 and TRBJ1-2; D is possibly TRBD1 (5 bases). CDR3 length: 14 amino acids. CDR1 and CDR2 from the germline V gene are LGHNA and YSLEER. Trimming stripped 0 bases from V and 6 bases from J, with 11 bases between. The CDR3: CASSQDLAGNGYTF. The CDR3 bases are TGCGCCAGCAGCCAAGATTTAGCAGGGAATGGCTACACCTTC.

The chain combines TRBV7-2 with TRBJ2-7; a possible D gene is TRBD1 (5 bases). The CDR3 has 15 amino acids. The germline CDR1 and CDR2 sequences are SGHTA and FQGNSA. V lost 5 bases, J lost 6 bases, and 20 bases lay in between. The CDR3 here is CASSPWSVVGLEQYF. The CDR3 region has the DNA TGTGCCAGCAGCCCCTGGTCGGTCGTGGGGCTCGAGCAGTACTTC.

This clone was detected a few times. The rearrangement links TRBV30 to TRBJ2-1; maybe TRBD1 (6 bases). CDR3 length equals 14 residues. Trimming pared 3 bases from V and 9 bases from J, leaving 18 bases between. Per germline, CDR1 GTSNPN and CDR2 SVGIG (reference sequence). Written as DNA, the CDR3 is TGTGCCTGGAGCAGGTCAGGGGTTAGAAGTGAGCAGTTCTTC. Amino acid sequence: CAWSRSGVRSEQFF. The full variable domain, its missing parts supplied by reference TRBV30 and TRBJ2-1, is SQTIHQWPATLVQPVGSPLSLECTVEGTSNPNLYWYRQAAGRGLQLLFYSVGIGQISSEVPQNLSASRPQDRQFILSSKKLLLSDSGFYLCAWSRSGVRSEQFFGPGTRLTVL.